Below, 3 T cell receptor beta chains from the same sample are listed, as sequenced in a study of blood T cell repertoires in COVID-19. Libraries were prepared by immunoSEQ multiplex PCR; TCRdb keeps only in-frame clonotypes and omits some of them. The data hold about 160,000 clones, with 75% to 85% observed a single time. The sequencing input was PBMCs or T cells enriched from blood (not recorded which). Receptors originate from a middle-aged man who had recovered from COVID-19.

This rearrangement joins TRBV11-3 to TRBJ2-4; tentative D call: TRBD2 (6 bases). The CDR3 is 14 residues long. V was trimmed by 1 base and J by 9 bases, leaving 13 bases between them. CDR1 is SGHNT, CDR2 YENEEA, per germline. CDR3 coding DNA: TGTGCCAGCAGCTTAGTGGCCCAGGGAGGCATTCAGTACTTC. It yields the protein CASSLVAQGGIQYF.

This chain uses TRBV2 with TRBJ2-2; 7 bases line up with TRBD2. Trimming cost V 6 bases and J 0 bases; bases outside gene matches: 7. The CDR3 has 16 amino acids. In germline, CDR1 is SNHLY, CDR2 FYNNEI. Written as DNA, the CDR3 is TGTGCCAGCAGGACTAGCAGCAACGCGAACACCGGGGAGCTGTTTTTT. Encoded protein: CASRTSSNANTGELFF.

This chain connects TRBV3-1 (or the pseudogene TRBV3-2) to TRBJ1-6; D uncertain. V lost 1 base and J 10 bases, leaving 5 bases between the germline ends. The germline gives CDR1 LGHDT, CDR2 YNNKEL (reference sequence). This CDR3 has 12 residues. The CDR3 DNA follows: TGTGCCAGCAGCCAAGTTGCGTCACCCCTCCACTTT. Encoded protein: CASSQVASPLHF.